The rows below give T cell receptor beta chains drawn from one sample of a study of esophageal squamous cell carcinoma under preoperative chemotherapy. TCRdb itself ran the PCR reads through MiXCR, one entry per CDR3 protein. Here the sample spans approximately 30,000 distinct CDR3 sequences, under 60% being singletons. This material was obtained from a patient given preoperative chemotherapy. The receptors here all came from a human donor with esophageal squamous cell carcinoma. The donor label of this sample is uncertain. The conserved cysteine and the conserved F or W are not part of the CDR3 here. Not all rows give a size; the values are once, few, many and, for expanded clones, a class.

TRBV7-2	TRBJ2-5	.	ASSLAQRMEQY
TRBV6-5	TRBJ1-1	many	ASSYQADRANTEAF
TRBV5-4	TRBJ2-1	.	ASSSQREGPNEQF
TRBV7-6	TRBJ2-3	.	ARSSGGRDTDTQY
TRBV12-3/TRBV12-4	TRBJ2-2	many	ASRGQGVMGELF
TRBV6-1	TRBJ2-7	.	ASRASIGALYEQY
TRBV4-1	TRBJ2-5	many	ASSQVSGETQY
TRBV7-2	TRBJ2-2	many	ASSPSASGGELF
TRBV11-3	TRBJ2-1	medium-sized	ASSLIRGHEQF
TRBV7-2	TRBJ2-3	.	ASSLWVHVTDTQY
TRBV5-4	TRBJ2-3	.	ASSPGWGGTDTQY
TRBV27	.	.	ASSLGDSRRQY
TRBV12-3/TRBV12-4	TRBJ2-4	medium-sized	ASSSSGRANIQY
TRBV12-3/TRBV12-4	TRBJ2-2	few	ASSSLRIPHNTGELF
TRBV10-3	TRBJ2-7	many	AISEGQGYEQY
TRBV12-3/TRBV12-4	TRBJ2-1	.	ASSSAGPPPYNEQF
TRBV7-2	.	many	ASSVGSGEQY
TRBV6-4	TRBJ2-2	.	ASSETGDTGELF
TRBV6-2/TRBV6-3	TRBJ2-1	many	ASSPGLDYNEQF
TRBV11-2	TRBJ2-2	few	ASSSGRALNTGELF
TRBV7-6	TRBJ2-4	.	PSSFLGLWAKNIQY
TRBV7-2	.	.	ASSDAIGGGDTDTQY
TRBV28	TRBJ2-1	.	ASSLYEDEQF
TRBV6-1	TRBJ2-4	many	ASSELGTAIKNIQY
TRBV7-6	TRBJ2-7	many	ASSSGQDYEQY
TRBV5-5	TRBJ1-1	many	ASSPTGTTEAF
TRBV7-9	TRBJ2-3	.	ASSLLRRRAQNTQY
TRBV11-3	TRBJ2-1	.	ASSPYGQGSYNEQF
TRBV7-2	TRBJ2-5	.	GGGSGGGGPDTQY
TRBV12-3/TRBV12-4	TRBJ2-6	.	ASSSGANVQT
TRBV24-1	TRBJ2-3	few	ATAGGPADTQY
TRBV7-3	TRBJ2-5	.	ASSATGGPIQETQY
TRBV7-9	TRBJ2-5	many	ASSLALGVASYNEQY
TRBV6-5	TRBJ2-5	many	ASRGQGAKKTQY
TRBV7-3	TRBJ2-5	.	ASSVVPAGRVQNTQY
TRBV7-2	TRBJ2-3	few	ASSYGGGSDTQY
TRBV19	TRBJ2-5	.	ASSHKGGVETQY
TRBV7-2	.	many	ASSLRTGNQETQF
TRBV7-2	.	.	AGRGGGAGGTQF
TRBV11-3	TRBJ2-5	many	ASSSGGETQY
TRBV27	TRBJ2-2	many	ASSRGSGVYTGELF